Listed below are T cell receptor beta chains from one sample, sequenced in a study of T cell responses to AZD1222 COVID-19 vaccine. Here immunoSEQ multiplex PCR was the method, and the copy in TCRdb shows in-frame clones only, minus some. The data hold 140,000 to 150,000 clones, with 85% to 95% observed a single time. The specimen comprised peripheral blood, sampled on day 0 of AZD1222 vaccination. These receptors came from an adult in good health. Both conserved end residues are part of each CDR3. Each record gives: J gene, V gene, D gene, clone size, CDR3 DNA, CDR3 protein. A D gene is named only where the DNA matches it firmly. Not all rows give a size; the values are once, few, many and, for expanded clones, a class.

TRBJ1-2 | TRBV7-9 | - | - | TGTGCCAGCAGTTTCACGGGACAATACTATGGCTACACCTTC | CASSFTGQYYGYTF
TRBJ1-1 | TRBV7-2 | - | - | TGTGCCAGCAGCTTAGCGCTTGGTGAAGCTTTCTTT | CASSLALGEAFF
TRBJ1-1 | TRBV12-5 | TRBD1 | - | TGTGCTAGTGGGTGGACAGGGAGTACTGAAGCTTTCTTT | CASGWTGSTEAFF
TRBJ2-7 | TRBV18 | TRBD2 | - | TGTGCCAGCTCACCAGTGACTAGCGGGAGTATCGAGCAGTACTTC | CASSPVTSGSIEQYF
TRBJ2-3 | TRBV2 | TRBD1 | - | TGTGCCAGCAGGGGACAGGTCTTCTTCACAGATACGCAGTATTTT | CASRGQVFFTDTQYF
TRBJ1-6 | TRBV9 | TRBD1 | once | TGTGCCAGCAGCCTGACAGGGTCGAATTCACCCCTCCACTTT | CASSLTGSNSPLHF
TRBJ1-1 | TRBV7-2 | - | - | TGTGCCAGCAGCACCCAGGTGGGGCTGAACACTGAAGCTTTCTTT | CASSTQVGLNTEAFF
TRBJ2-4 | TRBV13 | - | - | TGTGCCAGCAGCTTAGGGGGGAGCATTCAGTACTTC | CASSLGGSIQYF
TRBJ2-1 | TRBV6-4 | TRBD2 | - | TGTGCCAGCAGTGAGGTGGGGCTAGCGGGGCCCTACAATGAGCAGTTCTTC | CASSEVGLAGPYNEQFF
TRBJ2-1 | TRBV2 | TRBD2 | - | TGTGCCAGCAGCTCTTACGGGGGGTCAGTCGATGAGCAGTTCTTC | CASSSYGGSVDEQFF
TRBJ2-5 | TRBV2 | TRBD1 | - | TGTGCCAGCATGTTCCCGGCAGGGGGCGAGGAGACCCAGTACTTC | CASMFPAGGEETQYF
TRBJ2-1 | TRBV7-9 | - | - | TGTGCCCAGGGGGGGAGCTCCTACAATGAGCAGTTCTTC | CAQGGSSYNEQFF
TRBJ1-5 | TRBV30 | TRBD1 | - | TGTGCCTGGAGTGTACGAATAGGGGGCTCTCAGCCCCAGCATTTT | CAWSVRIGGSQPQHF
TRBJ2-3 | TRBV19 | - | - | TGTGCCACAAGGGACAGGCACGGACTAGGCACAGATACGCAGTATTTT | CATRDRHGLGTDTQYF
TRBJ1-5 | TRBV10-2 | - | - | TGCGCCAGTGGAAAAGACTGGGATCAGCCCCAGCATTTT | CASGKDWDQPQHF
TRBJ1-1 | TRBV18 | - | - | TGTGCCGGAGGGAGGGAGGGTTACACTGAAGCTTTCTTT | CAGGREGYTEAFF
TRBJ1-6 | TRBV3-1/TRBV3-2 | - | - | TGTGCCAGCAGCCAAGAGTCCTGGGGTAATTCACCCCTCCACTTT | CASSQESWGNSPLHF
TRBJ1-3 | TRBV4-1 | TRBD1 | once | TGCGCCAGCAGCCAATTACAGGGGGTTGGAAACACCATATATTTT | CASSQLQGVGNTIYF
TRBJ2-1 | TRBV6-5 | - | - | TGTGCCAGCAGTTCCACCGACGAGAGGCAGTTCTTC | CASSSTDERQFF
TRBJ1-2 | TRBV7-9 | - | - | TGTGCCAGCAGCTTAGGGGGTGGCAGGGTCGTGAATGGCTACACCTTC | CASSLGGGRVVNGYTF
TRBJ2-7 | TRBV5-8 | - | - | TGTGCCAGCAGCTTGATGAGGGGAACAGGACGCTACGAGCAGTACTTC | CASSLMRGTGRYEQYF
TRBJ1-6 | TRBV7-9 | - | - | TGTGCCAGCAGCTTAGCGCGGGGCAGGGAATCACCCCTCCACTTT | CASSLARGRESPLHF
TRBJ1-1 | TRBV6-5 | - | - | TGTGCCAGCAGAGCCGTTCACGTGAACACTGAAGCTTTCTTT | CASRAVHVNTEAFF
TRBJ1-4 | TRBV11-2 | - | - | TGTGCCAGCAGCTTAGGGCTGACGGGGGACGAAAAACTGTTTTTT | CASSLGLTGDEKLFF
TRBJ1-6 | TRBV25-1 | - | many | TGTGCCAGCAGTGAATACGGGTCCCAGGTTCACTTT | CASSEYGSQVHF
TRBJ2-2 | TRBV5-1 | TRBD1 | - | TGCGCCAGCAGCTTGGGACAGGGGAAGAACACCGGGGAGCTGTTTTTT | CASSLGQGKNTGELFF
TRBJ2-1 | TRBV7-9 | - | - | TGTGCCAGCAGCCCCCGGGCCGTCAATGAGCAGTTCTTC | CASSPRAVNEQFF
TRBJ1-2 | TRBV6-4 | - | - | TGTGCCAGCAGTGCCGGGACACTCACCTTC | CASSAGTLTF
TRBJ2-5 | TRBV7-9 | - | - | TGTGCCAGCAGCTTACTAGTAGAGCAAGAGACCCAGTACTTC | CASSLLVEQETQYF
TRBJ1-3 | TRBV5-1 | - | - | TGCGCCAGCAGCTTGGCCGAGGGAAACACCATATATTTT | CASSLAEGNTIYF
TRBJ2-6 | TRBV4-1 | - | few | TGCGCCAGCAGCTCCCGTGCTGGGGCCAACGTCCTGACTTTC | CASSSRAGANVLTF
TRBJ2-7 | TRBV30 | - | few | TGTGCCTGGAGTGACTTCCTCCCGGGGGAGCAGTACTTC | CAWSDFLPGEQYF
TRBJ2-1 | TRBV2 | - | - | TGTGCCAGCAGTATGTTAGAGGAGGGGTATGAGCAGTTCTTC | CASSMLEEGYEQFF
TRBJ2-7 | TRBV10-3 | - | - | TGTGCCATCAACTCGCAGGAGAGCTCCTACGAGCAGTACTTC | CAINSQESSYEQYF
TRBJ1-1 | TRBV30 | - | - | TGTGCCTGGAGTCCTTTAAACACTGAAGCTTTCTTT | CAWSPLNTEAFF
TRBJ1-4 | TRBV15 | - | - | TGTGCCACCAGCTCCGGGACACGGTATGAAAAACTGTTTTTT | CATSSGTRYEKLFF
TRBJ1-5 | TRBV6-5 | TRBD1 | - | TGTGCCAGCAGTCCCCGACAGGGTAGCAATCAGCCCCAGCATTTT | CASSPRQGSNQPQHF
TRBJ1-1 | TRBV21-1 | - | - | TGTGCCAGCAGCAAAGGGACGTGCGGGGCTTTCTTT | CASSKGTCGAFF
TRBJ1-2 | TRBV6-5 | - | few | TGTGCCAGCACGAGTTCCCCCCAGGACTATGGCTACACCTTC | CASTSSPQDYGYTF
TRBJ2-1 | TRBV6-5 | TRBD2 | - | TGTGCCAGCAGTTACTCCCTAGCGGGGGGGTACAATGAGCAGTTCTTC | CASSYSLAGGYNEQFF
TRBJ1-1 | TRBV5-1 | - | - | TGCGCCAGCAGCCCTTTCATGAACACTGAAGCTTTCTTT | CASSPFMNTEAFF
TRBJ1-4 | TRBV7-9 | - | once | TGTGCCAGCAGCTTAGGAGTGGAGGGACGGGAAAAACTGTTTTTT | CASSLGVEGREKLFF
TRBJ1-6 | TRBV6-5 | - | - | TGTGCCAGCAGTAGGGACATTAAAAATAATTCACCCCTCCACTTT | CASSRDIKNNSPLHF
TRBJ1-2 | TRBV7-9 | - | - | TGTGCCAGCAGCTTAGCGGATAACTATGGCTACACCTTC | CASSLADNYGYTF
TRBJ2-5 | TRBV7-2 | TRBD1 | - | TGTGCCAGCAGCTTAAACAGGGGGGAGGAGACCCAGTACTTC | CASSLNRGEETQYF
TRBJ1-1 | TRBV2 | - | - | TGTGCCAGCAGTGAAGCAAGGAGGACTGAAGCTTTCTTT | CASSEARRTEAFF
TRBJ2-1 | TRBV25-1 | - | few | TGTGCCAGCTCCAGGGACCTGTACAATGAGCAGTTCTTC | CASSRDLYNEQFF
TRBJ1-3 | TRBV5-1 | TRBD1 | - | TGCGCCAGCAGCTTGGGTCCGGCAGGGGGCTCTGGAAACACCATATATTTT | CASSLGPAGGSGNTIYF
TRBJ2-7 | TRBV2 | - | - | TGTGCCAGCAGTGAAGGGCGGCGAGAAGGCTACGAGCAGTACTTC | CASSEGRREGYEQYF
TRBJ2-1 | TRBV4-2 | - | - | TGTGCCAGCAGCCAGGCGATGGGGGCCCGCCTCAGCTCCTACAATGAGCAGTTCTTC | CASSQAMGARLSSYNEQFF
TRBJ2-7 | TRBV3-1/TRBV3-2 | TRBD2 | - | TGTGCCAGCAGCCGGTCGGGGGGAACCTACGAGCAGTACTTC | CASSRSGGTYEQYF
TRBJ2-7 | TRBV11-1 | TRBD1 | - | TGTGCCAGCAGCTTAGCTGCAGGGGGCTACAACGAGCAGTACTTC | CASSLAAGGYNEQYF
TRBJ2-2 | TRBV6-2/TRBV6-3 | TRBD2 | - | TGTGCCAGCAGTTTAGCGGGAGGGCCTGCCGGGGAGCTGTTTTTT | CASSLAGGPAGELFF
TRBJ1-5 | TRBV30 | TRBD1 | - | TGTGCCTGGAGTCCTGGACAGGGTTATCAGCCCCAGCATTTT | CAWSPGQGYQPQHF
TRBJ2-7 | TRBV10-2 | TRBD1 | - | TGCGCCAGCAATTCCGGGACAGGTCCCTACGAGCAGTACTTC | CASNSGTGPYEQYF
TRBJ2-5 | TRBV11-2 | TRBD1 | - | TGTGCCAGCAGCGAAGGACAGGGCCAAGAGACCCAGTACTTC | CASSEGQGQETQYF
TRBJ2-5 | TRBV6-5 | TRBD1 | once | TGTGCCAGCAGTTTGGACAGGGAGCACGAGACCCAGTACTTC | CASSLDREHETQYF